This T cell receptor beta chain appears in the sequencing data of a study of cytomegalovirus exposure and HLA in healthy donors. Findings and caveats of the study: Subsequent analysis of the approximately 110 validation repertoires found a tendency for first-cohort TCR clusters to co-occur.

The repertoire was sequenced with immunoSEQ multiplex PCR; TCRdb's copy has only in-frame clones and lacks some. This sample has around 220,000 clones; 80% to 90% occur once, and the top ten carry 2.9%. A note on this clone: Its antigen is undetermined.

The receptor was isolated from a woman between 18 and 29 years old in good health and CMV-seronegative. Sequences were obtained from PBMCs.

This chain's CDR3 is CASSQGGVRGYTF. CDR3 coding DNA: TGTGCCAGCAGCCAAGGGGGCGTTCGGGGCTACACCTTC. The chain carries TRBV4-2 and TRBJ1-2; D possibly corresponds to TRBD1 (5 bases). CDR3 length: 13 residues. V was shortened by 1 base and J by 8 bases, with 11 bases between the two germline ends. Germline CDR1 is LGHNA and CDR2 is YNFKEQ.